One sample yielded the 19 T cell receptor beta chains listed below, sequenced in a study of Ad26.COV2.S vaccination and SARS-CoV-2 variants. TCRdb keeps only in-frame clones here, not all; method: immunoSEQ multiplex PCR. This sample has about 180,000 clones, with approximately 88% found just once. Sequenced material: peripheral blood, taken after recovery from COVID-19. These receptors all stem from a human donor who had recovered from COVID-19.

The chain is built from TRBV6-1 and TRBJ2-2, with D possibly TRBD2 on 6 matching bases. The V end was cut by 2 bases, the J end by 8 bases, with 12 bases between. The CDR3 totals 14 residues. The germline V gene encodes CDR1 MNHNS and CDR2 SASEGT. As DNA, the CDR3 is TGTGCCAGCAGTGAATCCGCTAGCGCGGGGGAGCTGTTTTTT. Its protein product is CASSESASAGELFF.

The J gene is TRBJ1-5, the V gene TRBV11-2, with a weak D call TRBD1 (5 bases). Germline CDR1 and CDR2: SGHAT and FQNNGV. The CDR3 loop spans 17 amino acids. The ends were cut back, 0 bases at V and 6 bases at J, with 18 bases in the middle. This CDR3 is CASSLEGARVGSQPQHF. The CDR3 DNA follows: TGTGCCAGCAGCTTAGAAGGGGCCAGGGTAGGAAGTCAGCCCCAGCATTTT.

The chain employs TRBV5-8 and TRBJ1-2; D might be TRBD1 (5 bases). The germline V and J ends were trimmed by 0 bases and 8 bases, with 14 bases remaining between them. CDR3 length equals 14 residues. CDR1 is SGHTS and CDR2 is YDEGEE in the germline V gene. The CDR3 reads CASSLVQGMEGYTF. The DNA for the CDR3 is TGTGCCAGCAGCTTGGTTCAGGGTATGGAGGGCTACACCTTC. Looking up the rest from reference TRBV5-8 and TRBJ1-2 gives the full variable domain: EAGVTQSPTHLIKTRGQQATLRCSPISGHTSVYWYQQALGLGLQFLLWYDEGEERNRGNFPPRFSGRQFPNYSSELNVNALELEDSALYLCASSLVQGMEGYTFGSGTRLTVV.

The V gene is TRBV3-1 (or the pseudogene TRBV3-2), the J gene TRBJ2-3, with TRBD2 matching over 9 bases. Trimming at V came to 1 base and at J to 1 base, leaving 0 bases not matched to a gene. This CDR3 has 15 amino acids. Germline CDR1 is LGHDT and CDR2 is YNNKEL (reference sequence). CDR3: CASSQGTSGTDTQYF. CDR3 DNA sequence: TGTGCCAGCAGCCAAGGGACTAGCGGCACAGATACGCAGTATTTT.

The V gene is TRBV6-5, the J gene TRBJ2-2, with 10 bases lining up with TRBD2. Germline V lookup: CDR1 MNHEY, CDR2 SVGAGI. Unmatched junction bases numbered 4, after V lost 7 bases and J lost 2 bases. The CDR3 runs 15 residues. The CDR3 spells CASNIAGGNTGELFF. The CDR3 region has the DNA TGTGCCAGCAACATAGCGGGAGGTAACACCGGGGAGCTGTTTTTT.

The CDR3 sequence: CASSISRRTEAFF. The CDR3 DNA follows: TGTGCCAGTAGTATATCCCGTCGTACTGAAGCTTTCTTT. V is TRBV19 and J is TRBJ1-1; D remains unclear. CDR3 size: 13 residues. Germline V lookup: CDR1 LNHDA, CDR2 SQIVND (reference sequence). V was pared by 2 bases and J by 5 bases, with 9 bases between.

The CDR3 sequence: CASSLRTGGDFYGYTF. The CDR3 coding sequence is TGTGCCAGCAGCTTACGGACAGGGGGGGACTTCTATGGCTACACCTTC. The V call is TRBV7-8, the J call TRBJ1-2; 10 nucleotides line up with TRBD1. Germline lookup yields CDR1 SGHVS and CDR2 FQNEAQ. This CDR3 contains 16 residues. V gave up 2 bases and J gave up 4 bases; unmatched junction bases: 7. The full variable domain, its missing parts supplied by reference TRBV7-8 and TRBJ1-2, is GAGVSQSPRYKVAKRGQDVALRCDPISGHVSLFWYQQALGQGPEFLTYFQNEAQLDKSGLPSDRFFAERPEGSVSTLKIQRTQQEDSAVYLCASSLRTGGDFYGYTFGSGTRLTVV.

This chain joins TRBV19 and TRBJ2-3, with 8 bases fitting TRBD2. The J segment lost 4 bases and the V segment lost 1 base, leaving 7 bases of the junction unmatched. This CDR3 has 16 residues. The germline CDR1 and CDR2 sequences are LNHDA and SQIVND (reference sequence). This chain's CDR3 is CASSIGASGSPDTQYF. In DNA form, the CDR3 reads TGTGCCAGTAGTATAGGGGCTAGCGGGTCCCCAGATACGCAGTATTTT.

V usage is TRBV11-2 and J usage is TRBJ1-1; unclear D gene. V lost 5 bases, J lost 0 bases, and 19 bases lay in between. The CDR3 is made up of 17 amino acids. Germline V lookup: CDR1 SGHAT, CDR2 FQNNGV. CDR3 residues: CASSLYPGFNMNTEAFF. DNA of the CDR3: TGTGCCAGCAGCCTCTACCCAGGATTCAACATGAACACTGAAGCTTTCTTT.

The J gene is TRBJ1-1, the V gene TRBV28; D ambiguous. Germline V gene sequence: CDR1 MDHEN, CDR2 SYDVKM. There are 11 residues in the CDR3. The ends were cut back, 8 bases at V and 5 bases at J, with 9 bases in the middle. CDR3 sequence: CASGPGTEAFF. The CDR3 nucleotides read TGTGCCAGCGGACCCGGGACTGAAGCTTTCTTT.

This clone was seen more than once but under ten times. This rearrangement joins TRBV7-3 to TRBJ2-1; possible D gene TRBD2, 6 bases. The germline CDR1 and CDR2 sequences are SGHTA and FQGTGA. V was trimmed by 5 bases and J by 5 bases, leaving 13 bases between them. The CDR3 is 14 residues long. CDR3 sequence: CASSTLSGNNEQFF. The CDR3 DNA reads TGTGCCAGCAGCACCCTTAGCGGAAACAATGAGCAGTTCTTC.

CDR3 amino acids: CASSLGAGGGVTF. The CDR3 DNA reads TGTGCCAGCAGCTTGGGGGCGGGTGGAGGAGTGACCTTC. The chain has TRBV5-5 and TRBJ1-2; no reliable D call. CDR3 length equals 13 residues. With 0 bases removed from V and 14 bases from J, the gap between germline ends came to 17 bases. Per germline, CDR1 SGHKS and CDR2 YYEKEE (reference sequence).

The chain uses TRBV9 and TRBJ1-2; no clear D gene. From germline, CDR1 is SGDLS and CDR2 YYNGEE. With 0 bases removed from V and 2 bases from J, the gap between germline ends came to 11 bases. The CDR3 has 15 amino acids. The CDR3 region is CASSVGVLDNYGYTF. CDR3 DNA sequence: TGTGCCAGCAGCGTAGGGGTACTGGACAACTATGGCTACACCTTC.

V and J are TRBV19 and TRBJ2-5; TRBD1 matches at 8 bases. The CDR3 sequence is 16 residues long. In germline, CDR1 is LNHDA, CDR2 SQIVND (reference sequence). After removal of 0 bases from V and 4 bases from J, the junction contained 7 bases not matched to a gene. The CDR3 loop reads CASSIDRFRGPETQYF. The DNA for the CDR3 is TGTGCCAGTAGTATAGATCGGTTCAGGGGGCCAGAGACCCAGTACTTC.

The rearrangement links TRBV6-1 to TRBJ2-3; D uncertain. V lost 3 bases and J 5 bases, leaving 9 bases between the germline ends. Germline CDR1 MNHNS, CDR2 SASEGT. The CDR3 has 13 residues. The DNA for the CDR3 is TGTGCCAGCAGTGAGGGCTTAAGAGATACGCAGTATTTT. This sequence encodes CASSEGLRDTQYF.

In this sample, this clone turned up a few times. V and J are TRBV7-9 and TRBJ2-3, with D unresolved. The germline V and J ends were trimmed by 1 base and 9 bases, with 2 bases remaining between them. Germline-derived CDR1 and CDR2 are SEHNR and FQNEAQ (reference sequence). This CDR3 spans 10 amino acids. The CDR3 bases are TGTGCCAGCAGCTTAGTAACGCAGTATTTT. It is translated as CASSLVTQYF.

CDR3 in amino acids: CASNLDRDGTFNQPQHF. CDR3 coding DNA: TGTGCCAGCAATCTGGACAGGGATGGAACTTTTAATCAGCCCCAGCATTTT. V and J are TRBV2 and TRBJ1-5; 8 nucleotides line up with TRBD1. Germline CDR1 and CDR2: SNHLY and FYNNEI. This CDR3 has 17 amino acids. V was pared by 7 bases and J by 4 bases, with 15 bases of the junction left unmatched.

The chain combines TRBV3-1 (or the pseudogene TRBV3-2) with TRBJ1-6; 7 bases agree with TRBD1. CDR3 length: 14 residues. The J segment lost 9 bases and the V segment lost 5 bases, leaving 7 bases of the junction unmatched. From germline, CDR1 is LGHDT and CDR2 YNNKEL (reference sequence). The CDR3 loop is CASSDRVIGSPLHF. The CDR3 DNA follows: TGTGCCAGCAGCGACAGGGTAATCGGTTCACCCCTCCACTTT.

The gene calls are TRBV30 and TRBJ2-3, with 9 positions matching TRBD1. The CDR3 is 15 residues long. V lost 2 bases to trimming and J lost 0 bases; unmatched junction nucleotides: 3. The germline V gene encodes CDR1 GTSNPN and CDR2 SVGIG (reference sequence). The CDR3 sequence is CAWSTQGASTDTQYF. The CDR3 DNA reads as TGTGCCTGGAGTACACAGGGGGCTAGCACAGATACGCAGTATTTT.